This is a list of T cell receptor beta chains from one sample in a study of blood T cell repertoires in COVID-19. Clones were sequenced by immunoSEQ multiplex PCR, and TCRdb holds only the in-frame ones, with some missing. The repertoire consists of some 250,000 clones, with roughly 84% occurring once and the leading ten covering roughly 3.1%. The sample comprised peripheral blood. The receptors derive from a young woman with acute or convalescent COVID-19. The CDR3 runs from the conserved cysteine through the conserved F or W. A D gene is named only where the DNA matches it firmly.

CDR3aa	CDR3nt	d_gene	j_gene	len	v_gene
CASSPRRTSGTAGELFF	TGTGCCAGCAGCCCCCGGCGGACTAGCGGGACCGCCGGGGAGCTGTTTTTT	TRBD2	TRBJ2-2	17	TRBV27
CASSLVALAVTDTQYF	TGTGCCAGCAGCTTAGTTGCGCTAGCGGTTACAGATACGCAGTATTTT	TRBD2	TRBJ2-3	16	TRBV7-6
CASSTRTGGRNDTQYF	TGTGCCAGTAGTACGCGGACAGGGGGCAGGAACGATACGCAGTATTTT	TRBD1	TRBJ2-3	16	TRBV19
CATSDHPGTSGSQGSYNEQFF	TGTGCCACCAGTGACCATCCCGGGACTAGCGGGAGTCAGGGCTCCTACAATGAGCAGTTCTTC	TRBD2	TRBJ2-1	21	TRBV24-1
CASSLARVGGAYEQYF	TGTGCCAGCAGCTTAGCGCGGGTAGGGGGGGCCTACGAGCAGTACTTC	-	TRBJ2-7	16	TRBV7-9
CASSLRLAGGGETQYF	TGCGCCAGCAGCTTGCGCCTAGCGGGAGGCGGGGAGACCCAGTACTTC	TRBD2	TRBJ2-5	16	TRBV5-1
CASTNTDRQGSYEQYF	TGTGCCAGCACGAACACCGATAGACAGGGTTCTTACGAGCAGTACTTC	TRBD1	TRBJ2-7	16	TRBV6-4
CASSLPSSGSPEEKLFF	TGTGCCAGCAGCCTCCCATCCTCCGGCTCCCCGGAGGAAAAACTGTTTTTT	-	TRBJ1-4	17	TRBV7-2
CASSLGGEYNEQFF	TGTGCCAGCAGCTTGGGGGGGGAGTACAATGAGCAGTTCTTC	TRBD2	TRBJ2-1	14	TRBV11-1
CSVEIRGDTQYF	TGCAGCGTTGAAATTCGGGGAGATACGCAGTATTTT	-	TRBJ2-3	12	TRBV29-1
CASSSEGAGAEAFF	TGTGCCAGCAGCTCCGAGGGGGCAGGGGCTGAAGCTTTCTTT	TRBD1	TRBJ1-1	14	TRBV7-9
CASSLATLRENSPLHF	TGTGCCAGCAGCTTGGCGACCCTGAGGGAGAATTCACCCCTCCACTTT	-	TRBJ1-6	16	TRBV5-6
CASSLARSSYNSPLHF	TGTGCCAGCAGCTTAGCCCGGAGCTCCTATAATTCACCCCTCCACTTT	-	TRBJ1-6	16	TRBV7-9
CASSWTGPTGELFF	TGCGCCAGCAGCTGGACAGGACCTACCGGGGAGCTGTTTTTT	TRBD1	TRBJ2-2	14	TRBV4-3
CASSLTGLSTDTQYF	TGTGCCAGCAGCTTAACTGGACTTAGCACAGATACGCAGTATTTT	-	TRBJ2-3	15	TRBV7-9
CASSYQRVPNTGELFF	TGTGCCAGCAGTTACCAGCGGGTACCAAACACCGGGGAGCTGTTTTTT	-	TRBJ2-2	16	TRBV6-5
CASSEWGPDTQYF	TGCGCCAGCAGTGAGTGGGGGCCAGATACGCAGTATTTT	-	TRBJ2-3	13	TRBV10-2